Following are 2 T cell receptor beta chains from one sample sequenced in a study of a mutant IDH1 vaccine in newly diagnosed glioma. Time point here: week 23, last vaccination. Topical imiquimod was applied with each vaccine dose, which held 300 ug of mutant IDH1 20-mer peptide. Profiled with immunoSEQ multiplex PCR; TCRdb holds only in-frame clones, not every one. The sample yields 20,000 to 25,000 clones, roughly 82% seen once. Antigen specificity for these receptors is unknown. Sequenced here: PBMCs, sampled from a glioma patient whose treatment included an IDH1 peptide vaccine. These receptors came from a man aged 30 to 39 with glioma.

This clone was counted only a few times. V usage is TRBV2 and J usage is TRBJ1-1; the match to TRBD1 covers 7 bases. CDR1 is SNHLY, CDR2 FYNNEI, per germline. This CDR3 spans 13 amino acids. Germline trimming cut 5 bases from V and 7 bases from J; bases unmatched to any gene: 7. CDR3 in amino acids: CASSPLWDSEAFF. CDR3 DNA: TGTGCCAGCAGTCCCTTGTGGGACAGTGAAGCTTTCTTT.

Comments on this clone: One end of the junction does not line up with germline, which may come from a read error. The DNA of the CDR3 is TGTGCCACCAGCAGAGACCGGGGGAGGGTTTCGGTCTTC. As protein: CATSRDRGRVSVF. The rearrangement uses TRBV15 and TRBJ2-1, with 7 nucleotides matching TRBD2. The CDR3 length is 13 residues. Germline V gives CDR1 LNHNV, CDR2 YYDKDF (reference sequence).